The subject of this entry is one T cell receptor (beta chain). Its antigen is not identified. The V end lost 0 bases, the J end lost 5 bases, and 8 bases lay between the germline ends. Per the germline V gene, CDR1 is MNHEY and CDR2 is SVGAGI. The CDR3 covers 14 residues. These data originate in a study of cytomegalovirus exposure and HLA in healthy donors. Findings of the study overall: Some TCR beta chains (approximately 180 of them) were listed as cytomegalovirus-associated. In an earlier analysis, in some 500 donors, most V segments appeared productive either ~87% or ~30% of the time. In vitro checks showed that a few CMV-associated chains really do target CMV antigens. At a 0.05 false discovery rate, a later analysis found 16,951 TCR beta sequences to be associated with HLA alleles.

Vbeta (60) and Jbeta (13) primers were used in the PCR. Profiling relied on immunoSEQ multiplex PCR, and the TCRdb table lists in-frame clones only, not all of them. This table holds tens of thousands of clones, less than 80% found once. This chain links TRBV6-5 with TRBJ2-1; D not resolved. The sequence derives from a woman between 40 and 55 years old in good health and CMV-seronegative. The sample consisted of PBMCs. The CDR3 protein is CASSYSSGHNEQFF. The CDR3 nucleotides are TGTGCCAGCAGTTACTCTTCTGGGCACAATGAGCAGTTCTTC.